This T cell receptor beta chain was captured in a study of blood T cell repertoires in COVID-19 (dated by TCRdb to about 2020). Regarding the complete study: Samples from collaborators originated in the United States, Italy and Spain and spanned both the acute and convalescent phases of COVID-19. A freely available public database, intended as a resource for researchers studying the immune response to SARS-CoV-2, is where the repertoires were released. The material from the prospective study consisted of cDNA or gDNA derived from T cells, B-cell-depleted T cells, or PBMCs. HLA class I and class II types, where available, came from metadata supplied by the sample provider rather than from assay-based typing. Deeply sampled blood TCRbeta repertoires from subjects exposed to, actively infected with, or recovered from COVID-19 were included in the dataset. The sample metadata nearly always contained a de-identified subject ID, COVID-19 status, age in years and sex. Samples were obtained from the ongoing ImmuneRACE study (first 160 participants) and from 950 to 1,500 subjects provided by 6 global collaborators.

Details on this clone: This receptor's antigen is unknown. The sample holds no much larger clone one base away, and base qualities are not on file.

In the prospective study, participants were roughly 18 to 100 years old, resided in 25 or so geographic areas of the United States, and were enrolled through a virtual design. In the prospective study, cohorts were assigned on the basis of participant-reported clinical history obtained from a screening survey and a study questionnaire. For ImmuneRACE Cohort 3, a participant was defined as recovered based on two consecutive negative NP/OP PCR tests, clearance by a healthcare professional, or resolution of symptoms. Each participant in the prospective study had whole blood, serum and a nasopharyngeal or oropharyngeal swab collected by mobile phlebotomists. Additional blood draws and questionnaires over a 2-month period could optionally be provided by prospective study participants. Prospective study blood samples were shipped either frozen or at room temperature before DNA extraction. Results and caveats for the whole study, not just this receptor: How much clinical and demographic metadata was included differed by source and by participant, and the metadata was provided uncurated.

V is cut by 0 bases and J by 2 bases, and the space between the germline ends is 3 bases. The CDR1 and CDR2 encoded by the germline V gene are SGHRS and YFSETQ. The CDR3 sequence holds 13 residues, the cysteine and phenylalanine included. The retained sequence is limited to the CDR3, 39 bases, with the frame set at the first base. TCRbeta CDR3 regions were amplified from genomic DNA using the immunoSEQ Assay, a bias-controlled multiplex PCR. The original methods were these. Within the assay, amplification of reference gene primers was used to estimate how many nucleated cells each sample contained. Sequence reads were collapsed and filtered to measure the absolute abundance of every unique TCRbeta CDR3 rearrangement. Productive Simpson clonality was computed per sample as the square root of Simpson's diversity index over productive rearrangements. The clones in this table, taken by TCRdb from immuneACCESS, are in-frame only. Not every clone is retained; where verified, under half of the shortfall comes from an unresolved V gene, and the cause of the rest is unknown. V and J calls and clone size follow that table, whereas D and trimming were derived from the DNA. This sample has more than 350,000 clones in its table, and just under 90% of those were observed once. The top ten clones comprise roughly a tenth of the sample.

Sequencing was performed on PBMCs or T cells enriched from blood (not recorded which). This TCR was sampled from a woman aged 45-65 years who had recovered from COVID-19. In this chain, TRBV5-1 is recombined with TRBJ2-1; no D gene call is confident. CDR3 region: CASSLATYNEQFF. The DNA sequence is TGCGCCAGCAGCTTGGCCACCTACAATGAGCAGTTCTTC.